This entry lists 10 T cell receptor beta chains sequenced from one sample in a study of identical twins. TCRdb used MiXCR to reprocess the 5' RACE reads, holding one entry per CDR3 protein. The data hold about 480,000 distinct CDR3 sequences, with more than 13% observed a single time. The sample was also reused in another study, on yellow fever vaccine responses in identical twins.

The specimen was CD4+ T cells sorted from blood. The receptors were gathered from a young woman in good health.

This rearrangement joins TRBV28 to TRBJ2-7, with 7 bases identical to TRBD2. V trimming: 5 bases; J trimming: 0 bases; junction bases outside the gene matches: 4. The CDR3 extends over 14 amino acids. The germline gives CDR1 MDHEN, CDR2 SYDVKM. This CDR3 is CASSAWGGSYEQYF. CDR3 in DNA: TGTGCCAGCAGTGCCTGGGGGGGCTCCTACGAGCAGTACTTC.

In regard to this clonotype: This may be a read error: a much more frequent sequence differs by one nucleotide. This chain joins TRBV20-1 and TRBJ2-1; D call uncertain. CDR1 and CDR2 from the germline V gene are DFQATT and SNEGSKA (reference sequence). This CDR3 has 13 residues. V was shortened by 1 base and J by 1 base, with 5 bases between the two germline ends. The CDR3 loop reads CSARGGSYNEQFF. CDR3 bases: TGCAGTGCTAGAGGGGGTTCCTACAATGAGCAGTTCTTC.

In its sample, this clonotype was seen a few times. In nucleotides, the CDR3 is TGCAGTGCTTCCGCGAACGGTCAATATGGCTACACCTTC. Translating gives CSASANGQYGYTF. This sequence joins TRBV20-1 and TRBJ1-2; D ambiguous. This CDR3 is built from 13 residues. Trimming cost V 5 bases and J 5 bases, with 15 bases left between them. Germline assignment: CDR1 DFQATT and CDR2 SNEGSKA (reference sequence).

The chain has TRBV7-2 and TRBJ2-3; D is unclear. CDR3 size: 15 residues. The V gene's germline CDR1 is SGHTA and CDR2 FQGNSA. V gave up 5 bases and J gave up 2 bases, with 14 bases separating them. The CDR3 here is CASSPGPGITDTQYF. The DNA for the CDR3 is TGTGCCAGCAGCCCAGGACCTGGGATCACAGATACGCAGTATTTT. Looking up the rest from reference TRBV7-2 and TRBJ2-3 gives the full variable domain: GAGVSQSPSNKVTEKGKDVELRCDPISGHTALYWYRQSLGQGLEFLIYFQGNSAPDKSGLPSDRFSAERTGGSVSTLTIQRTQQEDSAVYLCASSPGPGITDTQYFGPGTRLTVL.

This chain connects TRBV5-1 to TRBJ2-3, with D unclear. The V gene's germline CDR1 is SGHRS and CDR2 YFSETQ. This CDR3 is 15 amino acids long. V was pared by 0 bases and J by 7 bases, with 15 bases between. The CDR3 bases are TGCGCCAGCAGCTTGGCGGGCAAAACGCAAAATACGCAGTATTTT. Translation gives CASSLAGKTQNTQYF.

J is TRBJ2-1 and V is TRBV27, with D possibly TRBD2 on 5 matching bases. The CDR3 length is 12 residues. Germline loops: CDR1 MNHEY, CDR2 SMNVEV (reference sequence). With 7 bases removed from V and 13 bases from J, the gap between germline ends came to 17 bases. Here the CDR3 DNA reads TGTGCCAGCAAAAGACCTCGGGGAAGACAGTTCTTC. This gives the protein CASKRPRGRQFF.

This clonotype was seen more than once but under ten times. The V gene is TRBV5-1, the J gene TRBJ2-2; D is unclear. The CDR3 spans 15 residues. V dropped 1 base and J dropped 2 bases, with 9 bases sitting between them. The germline CDR1 and CDR2 sequences are SGHRS and YFSETQ. The CDR3 nucleotides read TGCGCCAGCAGCTTGATTACAATAAACACCGGGGAGCTGTTTTTT. Translation: CASSLITINTGELFF.

This clonotype was counted a single time. The chain recombines TRBV28 with TRBJ2-1, with no clear D. CDR3 length: 9 amino acids. V was shortened by 8 bases and J by 10 bases, with 6 bases between the two germline ends. Germline CDR1 and CDR2: MDHEN and SYDVKM. As DNA, the CDR3 is TGTGCCAGCTTAGCCGAGCAGTTCTTC. Protein product: CASLAEQFF.

This clonotype was observed a handful of times. This rearrangement joins TRBV3-1 to TRBJ2-1, with D possibly TRBD2 on 5 matching bases. In germline, CDR1 is LGHDT, CDR2 YNNKEL (reference sequence). CDR3 length: 16 residues. V was cut by 1 base and J by 4 bases, with 14 bases left in between. The CDR3 nucleotides are TGTGCCAGCAGCCAAGGGGGTATAGCGTCTTACAATGAGCAGTTCTTC. This encodes CASSQGGIASYNEQFF.

There are a few counts of this clonotype. This rearrangement joins TRBV12-3 or TRBV12-4 to TRBJ2-2, with 7 bases identical to TRBD2. The V and J ends lost 5 bases and 6 bases, in that order; junction bases with no gene match: 15. The CDR3 has 17 residues. The CDR3 DNA reads TGTGCCAGCAGTCCAGGCTCTCGGCGGGAGCTACCCGGGGAGCTGTTTTTT. Translating it yields CASSPGSRRELPGELFF.